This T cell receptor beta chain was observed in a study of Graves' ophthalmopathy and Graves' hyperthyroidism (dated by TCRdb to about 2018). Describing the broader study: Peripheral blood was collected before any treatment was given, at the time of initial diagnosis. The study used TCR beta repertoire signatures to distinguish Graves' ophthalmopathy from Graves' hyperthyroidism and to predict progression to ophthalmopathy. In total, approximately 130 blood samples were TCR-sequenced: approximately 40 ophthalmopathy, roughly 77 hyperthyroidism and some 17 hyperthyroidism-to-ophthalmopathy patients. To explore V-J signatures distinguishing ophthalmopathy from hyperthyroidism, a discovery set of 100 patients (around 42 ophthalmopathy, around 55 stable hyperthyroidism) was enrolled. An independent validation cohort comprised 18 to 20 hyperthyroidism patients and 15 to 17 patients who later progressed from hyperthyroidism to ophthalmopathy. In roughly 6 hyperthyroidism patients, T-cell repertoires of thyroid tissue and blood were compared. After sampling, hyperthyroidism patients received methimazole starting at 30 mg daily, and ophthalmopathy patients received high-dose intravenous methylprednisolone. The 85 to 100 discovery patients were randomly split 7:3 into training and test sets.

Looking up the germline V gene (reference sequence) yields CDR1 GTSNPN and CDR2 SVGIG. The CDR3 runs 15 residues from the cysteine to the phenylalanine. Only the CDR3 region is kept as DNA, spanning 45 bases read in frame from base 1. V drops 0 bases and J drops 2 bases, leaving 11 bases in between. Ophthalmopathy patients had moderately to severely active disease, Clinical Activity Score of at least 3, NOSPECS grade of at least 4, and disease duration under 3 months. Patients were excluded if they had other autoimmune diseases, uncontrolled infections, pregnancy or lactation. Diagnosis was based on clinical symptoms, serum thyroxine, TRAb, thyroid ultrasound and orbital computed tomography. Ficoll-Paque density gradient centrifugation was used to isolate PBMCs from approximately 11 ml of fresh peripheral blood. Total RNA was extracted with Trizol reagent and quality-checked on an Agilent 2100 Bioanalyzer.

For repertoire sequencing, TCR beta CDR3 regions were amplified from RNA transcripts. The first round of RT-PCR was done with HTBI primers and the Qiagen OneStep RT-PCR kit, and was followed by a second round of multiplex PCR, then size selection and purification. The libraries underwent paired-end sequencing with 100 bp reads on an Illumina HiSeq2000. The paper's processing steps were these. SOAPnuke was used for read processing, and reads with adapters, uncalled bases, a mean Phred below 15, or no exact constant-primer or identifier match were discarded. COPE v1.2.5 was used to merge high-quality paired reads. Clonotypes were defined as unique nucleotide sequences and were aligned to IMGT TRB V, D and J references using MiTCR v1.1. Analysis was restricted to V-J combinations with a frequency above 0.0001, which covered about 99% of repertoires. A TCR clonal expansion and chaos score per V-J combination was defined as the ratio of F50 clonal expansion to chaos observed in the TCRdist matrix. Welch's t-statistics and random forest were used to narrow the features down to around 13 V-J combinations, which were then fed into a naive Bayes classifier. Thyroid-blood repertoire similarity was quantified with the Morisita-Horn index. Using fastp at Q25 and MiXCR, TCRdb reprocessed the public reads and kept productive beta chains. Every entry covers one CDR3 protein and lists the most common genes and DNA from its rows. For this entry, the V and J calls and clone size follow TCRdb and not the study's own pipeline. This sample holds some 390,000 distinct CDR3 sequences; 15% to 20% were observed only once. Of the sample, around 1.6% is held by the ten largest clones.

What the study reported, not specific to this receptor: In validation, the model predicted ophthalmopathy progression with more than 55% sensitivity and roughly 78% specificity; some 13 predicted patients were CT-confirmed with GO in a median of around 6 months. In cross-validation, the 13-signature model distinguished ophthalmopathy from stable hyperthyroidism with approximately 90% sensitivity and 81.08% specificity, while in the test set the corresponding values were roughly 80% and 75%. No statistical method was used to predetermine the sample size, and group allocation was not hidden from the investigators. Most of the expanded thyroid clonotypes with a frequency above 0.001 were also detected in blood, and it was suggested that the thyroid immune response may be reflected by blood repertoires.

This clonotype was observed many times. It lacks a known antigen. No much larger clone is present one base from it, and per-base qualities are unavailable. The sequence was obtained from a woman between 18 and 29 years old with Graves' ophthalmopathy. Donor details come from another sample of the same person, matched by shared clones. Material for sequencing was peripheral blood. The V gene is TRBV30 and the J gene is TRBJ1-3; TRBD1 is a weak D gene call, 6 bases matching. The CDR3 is CAWSVFRGTGNTIYF. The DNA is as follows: TGTGCCTGGAGTGTCTTCAGGGGAACTGGAAACACCATATATTTT.